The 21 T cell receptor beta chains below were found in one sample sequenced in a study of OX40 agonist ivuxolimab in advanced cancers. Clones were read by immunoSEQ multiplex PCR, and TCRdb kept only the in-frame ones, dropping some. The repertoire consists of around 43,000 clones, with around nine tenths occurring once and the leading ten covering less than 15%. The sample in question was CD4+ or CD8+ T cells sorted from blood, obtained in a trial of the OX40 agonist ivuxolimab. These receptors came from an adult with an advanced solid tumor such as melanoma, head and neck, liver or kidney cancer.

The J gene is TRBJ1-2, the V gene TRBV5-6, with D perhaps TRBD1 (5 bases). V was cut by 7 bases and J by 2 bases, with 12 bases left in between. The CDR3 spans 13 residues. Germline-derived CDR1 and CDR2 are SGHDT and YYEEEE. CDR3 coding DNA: TGTGCCAGCTTCATGGGGCTAAACTATGGCTACACCTTC. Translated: CASFMGLNYGYTF. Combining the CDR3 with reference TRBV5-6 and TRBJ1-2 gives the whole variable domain DAGVTQSPTHLIKTRGQQVTLRCSPKSGHDTVSWYQQALGQGPQFIFQYYEEEERQRGNFPDRFSGHQFPNYSSELNVNALLLGDSALYLCASFMGLNYGYTFGSGTRLTVV.

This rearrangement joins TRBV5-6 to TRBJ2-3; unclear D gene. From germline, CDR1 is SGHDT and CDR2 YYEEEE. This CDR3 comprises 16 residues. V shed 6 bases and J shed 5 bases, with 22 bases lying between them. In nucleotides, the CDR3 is TGTGCCAGCACCCTCCAGTGGTTCAAGAATAAAGATACGCAGTATTTT. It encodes CASTLQWFKNKDTQYF.

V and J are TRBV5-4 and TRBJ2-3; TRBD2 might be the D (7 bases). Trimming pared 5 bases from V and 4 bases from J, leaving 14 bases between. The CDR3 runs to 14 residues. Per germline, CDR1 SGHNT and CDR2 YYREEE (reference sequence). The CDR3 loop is CASRGWGGPDTQYF. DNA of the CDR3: TGTGCCAGCAGAGGGTGGGGGGGCCCAGATACGCAGTATTTT.

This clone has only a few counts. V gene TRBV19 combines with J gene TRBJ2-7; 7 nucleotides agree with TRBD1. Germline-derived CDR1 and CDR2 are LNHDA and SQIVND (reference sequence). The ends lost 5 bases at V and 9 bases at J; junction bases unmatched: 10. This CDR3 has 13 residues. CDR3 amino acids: CASSQDTGARQYF. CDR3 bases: TGTGCCAGTAGTCAAGATACAGGGGCCCGGCAGTACTTC.

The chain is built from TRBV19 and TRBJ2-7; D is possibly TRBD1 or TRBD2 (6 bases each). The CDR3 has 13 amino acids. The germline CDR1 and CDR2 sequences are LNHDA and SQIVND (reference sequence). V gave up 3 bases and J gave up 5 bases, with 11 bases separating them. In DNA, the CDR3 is TGTGCCAGTAGTATGCTCGGGGGCAACGAGCAGTACTTC. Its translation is CASSMLGGNEQYF.

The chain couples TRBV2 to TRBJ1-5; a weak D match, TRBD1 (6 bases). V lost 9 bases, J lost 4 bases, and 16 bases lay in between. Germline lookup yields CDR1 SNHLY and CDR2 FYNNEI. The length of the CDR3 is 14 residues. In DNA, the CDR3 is TGTGCCAGAGGGGGACACCCCTTTAATCAGCCCCAGCATTTT. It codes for CARGGHPFNQPQHF.

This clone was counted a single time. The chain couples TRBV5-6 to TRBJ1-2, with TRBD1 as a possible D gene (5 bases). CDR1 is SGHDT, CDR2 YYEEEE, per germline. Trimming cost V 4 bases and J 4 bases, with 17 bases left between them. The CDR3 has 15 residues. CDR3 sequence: CASSDELGLGYGYTF. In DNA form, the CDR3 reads TGTGCCAGCAGCGACGAATTGGGGCTAGGCTATGGCTACACCTTC.

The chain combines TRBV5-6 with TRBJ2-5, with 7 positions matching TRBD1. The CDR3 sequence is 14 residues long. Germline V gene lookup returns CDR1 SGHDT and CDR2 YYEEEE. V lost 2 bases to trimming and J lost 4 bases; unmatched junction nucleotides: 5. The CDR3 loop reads CASSLATGVETQYF. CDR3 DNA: TGTGCCAGCAGCTTAGCCACAGGGGTAGAGACCCAGTACTTC.

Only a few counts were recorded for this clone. This CDR3 is CASAPGGGLGEQYF. CDR3 sequence (DNA): TGTGCCAGCGCCCCGGGGGGGGGTCTCGGCGAGCAGTACTTC. The genes are TRBV27 and TRBJ2-7, with TRBD2 identical over 8 bases. This CDR3 comprises 14 residues. CDR1 MNHEY and CDR2 SMNVEV come from the germline V gene (reference sequence). The V gene end was trimmed by 8 bases and the J gene end by 6 bases; junction bases not matched to a gene: 12.

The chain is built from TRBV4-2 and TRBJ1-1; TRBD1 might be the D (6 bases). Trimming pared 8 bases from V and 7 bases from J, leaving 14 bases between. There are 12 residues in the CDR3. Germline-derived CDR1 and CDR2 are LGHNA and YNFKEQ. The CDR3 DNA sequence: TGTGCCAGCCTTGACCCAGGGGATGAAGCTTTCTTT. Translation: CASLDPGDEAFF.

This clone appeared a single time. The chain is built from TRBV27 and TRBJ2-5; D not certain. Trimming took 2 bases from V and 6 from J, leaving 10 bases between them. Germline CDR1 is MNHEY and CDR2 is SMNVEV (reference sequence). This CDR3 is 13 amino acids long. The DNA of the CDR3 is TGTGCCAGCAGTTTAGGGTCCGGACAGACCCAGTACTTC. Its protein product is CASSLGSGQTQYF.

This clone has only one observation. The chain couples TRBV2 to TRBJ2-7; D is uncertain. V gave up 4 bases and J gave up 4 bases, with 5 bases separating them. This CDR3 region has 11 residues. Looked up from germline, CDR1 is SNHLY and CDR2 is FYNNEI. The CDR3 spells CASSVRYEQYF. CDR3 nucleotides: TGTGCCAGCAGTGTGCGGTACGAGCAGTACTTC. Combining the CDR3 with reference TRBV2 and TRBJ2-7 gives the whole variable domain EPEVTQTPSHQVTQMGQEVILRCVPISNHLYFYWYRQILGQKVEFLVSFYNNEISEKSEIFDDQFSVERPDGSNFTLKIRSTKLEDSAMYFCASSVRYEQYFGPGTRLTVT.

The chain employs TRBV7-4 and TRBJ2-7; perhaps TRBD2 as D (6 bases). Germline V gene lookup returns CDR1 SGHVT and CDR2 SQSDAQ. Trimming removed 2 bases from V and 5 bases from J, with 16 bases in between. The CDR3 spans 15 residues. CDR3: CASSLKRGNKDEQYF. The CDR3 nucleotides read TGTGCCAGCAGCTTAAAACGCGGGAATAAGGACGAGCAGTACTTC.

The CDR3 DNA is TGCGCCAGCAGCTTGGTTATCAATGAGCAGTTCTTC. Its translation is CASSLVINEQFF. The chain carries TRBV5-1 and TRBJ2-1; D is ambiguous. Germline V CDR1 and CDR2: SGHRS, YFSETQ. The CDR3 contains 12 residues. The germline V and J ends were trimmed by 0 bases and 6 bases, with 4 bases remaining between them.

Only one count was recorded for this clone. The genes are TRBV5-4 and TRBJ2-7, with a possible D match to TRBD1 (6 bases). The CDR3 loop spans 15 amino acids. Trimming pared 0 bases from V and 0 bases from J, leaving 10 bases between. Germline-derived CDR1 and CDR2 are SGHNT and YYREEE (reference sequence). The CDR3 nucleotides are TGTGCCAGCAGCTTGGGTCAGGGGACCTCCTACGAGCAGTACTTC. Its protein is CASSLGQGTSYEQYF.

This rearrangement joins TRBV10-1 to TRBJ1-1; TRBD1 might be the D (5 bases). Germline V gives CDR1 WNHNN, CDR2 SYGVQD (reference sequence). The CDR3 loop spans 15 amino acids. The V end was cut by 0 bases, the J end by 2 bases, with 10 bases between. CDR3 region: CASSESRGPNTEAFF. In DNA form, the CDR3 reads TGCGCCAGCAGTGAGTCGCGGGGACCTAACACTGAAGCTTTCTTT.

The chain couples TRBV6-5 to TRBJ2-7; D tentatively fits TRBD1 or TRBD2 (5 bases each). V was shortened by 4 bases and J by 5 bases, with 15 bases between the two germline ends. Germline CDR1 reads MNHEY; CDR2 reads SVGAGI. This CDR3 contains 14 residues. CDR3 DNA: TGTGCCAGCAGTTCCGGGACCACGAACGACGAGCAGTACTTC. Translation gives CASSSGTTNDEQYF.

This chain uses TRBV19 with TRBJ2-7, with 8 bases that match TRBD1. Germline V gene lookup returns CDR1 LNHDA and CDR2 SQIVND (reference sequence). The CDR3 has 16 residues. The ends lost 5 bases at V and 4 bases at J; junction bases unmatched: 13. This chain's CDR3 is CASSFYPPDRGYEQYF. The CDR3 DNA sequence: TGTGCCAGTAGTTTCTACCCCCCTGACAGGGGTTACGAGCAGTACTTC.

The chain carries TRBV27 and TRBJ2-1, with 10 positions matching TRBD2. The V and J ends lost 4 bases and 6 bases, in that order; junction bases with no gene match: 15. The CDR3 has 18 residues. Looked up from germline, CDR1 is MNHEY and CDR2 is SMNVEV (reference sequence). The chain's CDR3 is CASSWQPGQRGGPNEQFF. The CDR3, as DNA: TGTGCCAGCAGTTGGCAGCCGGGACAGCGGGGGGGCCCCAATGAGCAGTTCTTC.

DNA of the CDR3: TGTGCCAGCAGAGTGATGGCGGGAAATTCACCCCTCCACTTT. This gives the protein CASRVMAGNSPLHF. J is TRBJ1-6 and V is TRBV7-2; no clear D. Per the germline V gene, CDR1 is SGHTA and CDR2 is FQGNSA. V shed 6 bases and J shed 7 bases, with 13 bases lying between them. This CDR3 region has 14 residues.

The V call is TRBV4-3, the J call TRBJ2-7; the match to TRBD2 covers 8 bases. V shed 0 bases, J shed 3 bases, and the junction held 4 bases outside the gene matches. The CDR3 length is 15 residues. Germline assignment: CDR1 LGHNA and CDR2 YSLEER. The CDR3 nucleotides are TGCGCCAGCAGCCAAGATATAGCGGGGCGCTACGAGCAGTACTTC. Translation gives CASSQDIAGRYEQYF.